These T cell receptor beta chains were read from a single sample in a study of T cells in Graves' hyperthyroidism and ophthalmopathy. TCRdb redid the calling of the multiplex PCR reads with MiXCR, one entry per CDR3 protein. In the table there are 800,000 or so distinct CDR3 sequences, over 35% of which are singletons. Sequences were obtained from blood. The receptors shown here come from a man aged 18 to 35 with Graves' hyperthyroidism. The CDR3 runs from the conserved cysteine through the conserved F or W. A D gene is named only where the DNA matches it firmly. Clone size is shown for a subset of rows, as once, few, many or a class of expanded clone.

cdr3_nt cdr3_aa j_call v_call d_call clone_size
TGTGCCAGCAGTGAATCCCTGACTGGGTTCCGAGAGACCCAGTACTTC CASSESLTGFRETQYF TRBJ2-5 TRBV25-1 - many
TGTGCCAGCAGCCAGCGGGCGGAGAACTATGGCTACACCTTC CASSQRAENYGYTF TRBJ1-2 TRBV7-4 - -
TGCGCCAGCAGCCAAGAAGAAACGGGAGGAGCTTTCTTT CASSQEETGGAFF TRBJ1-1 TRBV4-3 - -
TGCAGTGCCAAACAGGGGGCGTACGAGCAGTACTTC CSAKQGAYEQYF TRBJ2-7 TRBV20-1 TRBD1 many
TGTGCCATCAGTGAAAGGGGCGCCTACGAGCAGTACTTC CAISERGAYEQYF TRBJ2-7 TRBV10-3 - many
TGTGCCAGCAGTTCCCCGGACAGGGGGCTAACTGAAGCTTTCTTT CASSSPDRGLTEAFF TRBJ1-1 TRBV12-3/TRBV12-4 TRBD1 -
TGTGCCAGCAGTGACGGACAGGGGGGCCCCTACGAGCAGTACTTC CASSDGQGGPYEQYF TRBJ2-7 TRBV9 TRBD1 few
TGTGCCATCAGGGGGGGACTAGCGGGAGAGGAGCAGTACTTC CAIRGGLAGEEQYF TRBJ2-7 TRBV10-3 TRBD2 -
TGTGCCATCAGTGATCAGGGGAAACTCTCTGGAAACACCATATATTTT CAISDQGKLSGNTIYF TRBJ1-3 TRBV10-3 - -
TGTGCCAGCAGCCGGTTACCTGGGGAGACCCAGTACTTC CASSRLPGETQYF TRBJ2-5 TRBV14 - many
TGTGCCAGCAGCTTTGGACTAGCGGGAGGTTGGGTAGAACCAGACGAGCAGTACTTC CASSFGLAGGWVEPDEQYF TRBJ2-7 TRBV7-2 TRBD2 -
TGTGCCAGCAGCCATGGTCAGGGAAACATGAACACTGAAGCTTTCTTT CASSHGQGNMNTEAFF TRBJ1-1 TRBV9 - -
TGCAGTGCCCCAGTTCAGGGGGACACCATATATTTT CSAPVQGDTIYF TRBJ1-3 TRBV20-1 TRBD1 -
TGCGCCAGCAGCTTGGGGAAGCAAGCTTTCTTT CASSLGKQAFF TRBJ1-1 TRBV5-1 - many
TGTGCCAGCGTGGGACTGTTTTTT CASVGLFF TRBJ1-4 TRBV7-6 - -
TGTGCCAGCAGCGTGACAGGGAACGGGGCCAACGTCCTGACTTTC CASSVTGNGANVLTF TRBJ2-6 TRBV5-6 TRBD1 few
TGTGCCGGCAGTCAGGAGGGCGGGGAGCTGTTTTTT CAGSQEGGELFF TRBJ2-2 TRBV9 - -
TGCAGCGTTAGGGAATCACGTCTTGAAGAGACCCAGTACTTC CSVRESRLEETQYF TRBJ2-5 TRBV29-1 - many
TGCGCCAGCAGATGGGCTGACTCGAACACTGAAGCTTTCTTT CASRWADSNTEAFF TRBJ1-1 TRBV5-1 - -
TGCAGTGCCATCCGGGCGGGGGCCGGCGAGACCCAGTACTTC CSAIRAGAGETQYF TRBJ2-5 TRBV20-1 - few
TGCAGCGCGCACGTGCAGCAAGAGACCCAGTACTTC CSAHVQQETQYF TRBJ2-5 TRBV29-1 - many
TGTGCCAGCAGCCCCGGACTCGTCAACACCGGGGAGCTGTTTTTT CASSPGLVNTGELFF TRBJ2-2 TRBV27 - few
TGCGCCAGCAGCTTAAACCCAGCGGGGGGAACTCAAGAGACCCAGTACTTC CASSLNPAGGTQETQYF TRBJ2-5 TRBV5-1 TRBD2 -
TGTGCCAGCAGCCTCGGACAATCAATCGAGCAGTACTTC CASSLGQSIEQYF TRBJ2-7 TRBV10-3 - -
TGCGCCAGCAGCTTGGTCCAAGCTAGCTCTGGAAACACCATATATTTT CASSLVQASSGNTIYF TRBJ1-3 TRBV5-1 - few
TGTGCCAGCGGGGGAGACAACTATGGCTACACCTTC CASGGDNYGYTF TRBJ1-2 TRBV24-1 - few
TGTGCCAGCAGCCTACAGGGAGTTCAAGAGACCCAGTACTTC CASSLQGVQETQYF TRBJ2-5 TRBV5-5 - many